A single sample gave rise to the 10 T cell receptor beta chains below, sequenced in a study of Graves' ophthalmopathy and Graves' hyperthyroidism. The authors amplified TCR beta CDR3 regions, and they did so from RNA transcripts for repertoire sequencing. The workflow started with a first-round RT-PCR run with HTBI primers and then moved on to a second-round multiplex PCR. TCRdb called the multiplex PCR reads again in MiXCR, with one record for every CDR3 protein. The sample includes a few hundred thousand distinct CDR3 sequences, 15% to 20% of them seen just once. The sequencing sample was made of peripheral blood. The receptors shown here come from an adult woman with stable Graves' hyperthyroidism.

In its sample, this clonotype was seen many times. CDR3 bases: TGTGCCAGCAGATCGTCAGGGCGTCAAGAGACCCAGTACTTC. It yields the protein CASRSSGRQETQYF. This sequence joins TRBV12-3 or TRBV12-4 and TRBJ2-5; D is perhaps TRBD1 (5 bases). Trimming left V 6 bases short and J 2 bases short, with 13 bases between. The CDR3 runs to 14 residues.

This chain connects TRBV28 to TRBJ2-7, with D possibly matching TRBD1 (5 bases). Germline CDR1 is MDHEN and CDR2 is SYDVKM. The CDR3 is 12 amino acids. V was cut by 11 bases and J by 0 bases, with 11 bases left in between. CDR3 sequence (DNA): TGTGCCGCAGGTCAGGGCTCCTACGAGCAGTACGTC. Its protein is CAAGQGSYEQYV.

This clonotype was counted ten times or more. The V call is TRBV4-2, the J call TRBJ2-7; 13 nucleotides agree with TRBD2. The CDR3 consists of 19 residues. V was pared by 4 bases and J by 2 bases, with 14 bases of the junction left unmatched. Germline loops: CDR1 LGHNA, CDR2 YNFKEQ. CDR3 protein: CASSLGRGTSGKAAYEQYF. The CDR3 DNA is TGTGCCAGCAGCCTCGGGAGAGGGACTAGCGGGAAGGCGGCCTACGAGCAGTACTTC.

This clonotype was recorded many times. This CDR3 is CASSSPGQTSYEQYF. The CDR3 DNA sequence: TGTGCCAGCAGCAGTCCGGGACAAACCTCCTACGAGCAGTACTTC. The genes are TRBV6-5 and TRBJ2-7; a weak D match, TRBD1 (6 bases). Trimming left V 6 bases short and J 0 bases short, with 15 bases between. The CDR3 sequence is 15 residues long. Germline-derived CDR1 and CDR2 are MNHEY and SVGAGI.

This clonotype was seen at least ten times. The CDR3 DNA reads as TGCAGTGCTAGGACCGAACTCAACCGGGAGACCCAGTACTTC. Its protein product is CSARTELNRETQYF. The chain recombines TRBV20-1 with TRBJ2-5, with D unclear. The V gene's germline CDR1 is DFQATT and CDR2 SNEGSKA (reference sequence). The CDR3 extends over 14 amino acids. The V and J ends lost 3 bases and 5 bases respectively, with 16 bases between them.

In its sample, this clonotype was seen many times. This rearrangement joins TRBV7-2 to TRBJ2-7; D ambiguous. This CDR3 comprises 13 residues. CDR1 is SGHTA and CDR2 is FQGNSA in the germline V gene. Trimming shortened V by 5 bases and J by 9 bases, and 17 bases separated the two germline ends. The CDR3 here is CASSPGPVGAQYF. CDR3 nucleotides: TGTGCCAGCAGCCCTGGGCCGGTGGGCGCGCAGTACTTC. Based on the CDR3 plus reference TRBV7-2 and TRBJ2-7, the full variable domain is GAGVSQSPSNKVTEKGKDVELRCDPISGHTALYWYRQSLGQGLEFLIYFQGNSAPDKSGLPSDRFSAERTGGSVSTLTIQRTQQEDSAVYLCASSPGPVGAQYFGPGTRLTVT.

This clonotype was recorded at least ten times. The J gene is TRBJ2-7, the V gene TRBV7-6, with D uncertain. V gave up 5 bases and J gave up 1 base, with 15 bases separating them. The CDR3 sequence is 15 residues long. Germline CDR1 reads SGHVS; CDR2 reads FNYEAQ. DNA for the CDR3: TGTGCCAGCAGCCAGGTGGCTAGTAGTTCCTACGAGCAGTACTTC. Its protein is CASSQVASSSYEQYF. The complete variable domain, with remaining parts taken from reference TRBV7-6 and TRBJ2-7, reads GAGVSQSPRYKVTKRGQDVALRCDPISGHVSLYWYRQALGQGPEFLTYFNYEAQQDKSGLPNDRFSAERPEGSISTLTIQRTEQRDSAMYRCASSQVASSSYEQYFGPGTRLTVT.

This clonotype was counted ten times or more. The V and J genes are TRBV30 and TRBJ2-7, with 12 bases aligning to TRBD2. CDR1 is GTSNPN and CDR2 is SVGIG in the germline V gene (reference sequence). The CDR3 loop spans 15 amino acids. The trim removed 2 bases at V and 4 bases at J, leaving 6 bases unmatched. The CDR3 loop reads CAWSTSGRSRYEQYF. CDR3 coding DNA: TGTGCCTGGAGTACTAGCGGGAGGTCAAGGTACGAGCAGTACTTC.

This clonotype was detected only a few times. The rearrangement joins TRBV30 to TRBJ1-5; D is ambiguous. V lost 0 bases and J lost 4, with 10 bases in between. The CDR3 extends over 14 amino acids. The germline V gene encodes CDR1 GTSNPN and CDR2 SVGIG (reference sequence). CDR3 nucleotides: TGTGCCTGGAGTGTACAAGTTTGGAATCAGCCCCAGCATTTT. This gives the protein CAWSVQVWNQPQHF.

A note on this clonotype: This may be a read error, as it is one base from a much larger clone. This chain uses TRBV7-2 with TRBJ2-2; D is perhaps TRBD1 (7 bases). CDR1 and CDR2 from the germline V gene are SGHTA and FQGNSA. The CDR3 totals 15 residues. V was shortened by 2 bases and J by 1 base, with 8 bases between the two germline ends. The CDR3 coding sequence is TGTGCCAGCAGCTTACAGGGGGGGAACACCGGGGAGCTGTTTTTT. This gives the protein CASSLQGGNTGELFF.